One and the same sample provided the 9 T cell receptor beta chains below, sequenced in a study of blood T cell repertoires in COVID-19. The protocol was immunoSEQ multiplex PCR, while the TCRdb copy is restricted to in-frame clones and leaves out a portion. The sample consists of under 250,000 clones, more than 70% of them appearing once. The material sequenced was peripheral blood. The receptors stem from an elderly woman with COVID-19, enrolled during active disease.

J is TRBJ1-4 and V is TRBV27; unclear D gene. Trimming took 6 bases from V and 4 from J, leaving 15 bases between them. CDR3 length equals 15 residues. Germline CDR1 reads MNHEY; CDR2 reads SMNVEV (reference sequence). The CDR3 DNA follows: TGTGCCAGCAGACCCACAGCCGCCGTTAATGAAAAACTGTTTTTT. Encoded protein: CASRPTAAVNEKLFF.

The rearrangement uses TRBV19 and TRBJ2-1; 7 bases map to TRBD1. This CDR3 comprises 14 residues. Germline CDR1 reads LNHDA; CDR2 reads SQIVND (reference sequence). V was clipped by 7 bases and J by 6 bases; unmatched bases: 9. The CDR3 is CASTETGSVNEQFF. The CDR3, as DNA: TGTGCCAGTACCGAGACAGGGTCAGTCAATGAGCAGTTCTTC.

This clone was seen just once. V usage is TRBV5-1 and J usage is TRBJ2-3; TRBD2 matches 7 bases. The germline gives CDR1 SGHRS, CDR2 YFSETQ. The V gene end was trimmed by 0 bases and the J gene end by 0 bases; junction bases not matched to a gene: 4. The CDR3 is 16 residues long. DNA for the CDR3: TGCGCCAGCAGCTTGGCGCCTAGCGGCAGCACAGATACGCAGTATTTT. The encoded protein is CASSLAPSGSTDTQYF.

The V gene is TRBV27, the J gene TRBJ1-6; 8 positions agree with TRBD1. CDR1 is MNHEY and CDR2 is SMNVEV in the germline V gene (reference sequence). J gave up 7 bases and V 9 bases, and 14 bases lay outside the gene matches. The CDR3 consists of 16 residues. CDR3 coding DNA: TGTGCCAGTAGACTACAGGGGGACGGGAGGAATTCACCCCTCCACTTT. Amino acids: CASRLQGDGRNSPLHF.

This chain uses TRBV9 with TRBJ2-5; 8 positions agree with TRBD2. CDR1 SGDLS and CDR2 YYNGEE come from the germline V gene. The CDR3 runs to 15 residues. V shed 3 bases and J 5 bases; nucleotides not matched to a gene: 9. DNA of the CDR3: TGTGCCAGCAGCGAGGGGGGACTAGGAGGGGAGACCCAGTACTTC. Protein product: CASSEGGLGGETQYF.

For the CDR3, the DNA is TGTGCCAGCAGCTTGGTACGGGGGGAGCAGTTCTTC. It codes for CASSLVRGEQFF. The chain joins TRBV5-4 to TRBJ2-1, with D possibly TRBD2 on 6 matching bases. The CDR3 length is 12 residues. Germline CDR1 SGHNT, CDR2 YYREEE (reference sequence). The V gene lost 0 bases and the J gene lost 10 bases, with 8 bases spanning the gap.

This clone occurred once. V gene TRBV5-1 combines with J gene TRBJ1-1; 8 nucleotides align to TRBD1. The CDR3 consists of 18 residues. From germline, CDR1 is SGHRS and CDR2 YFSETQ. V shed 3 bases and J 0 bases; nucleotides not matched to a gene: 13. The CDR3, as DNA: TGCGCCAGCAGCTCACAACCAGGGGGCGGCCGAATGAACACTGAAGCTTTCTTT. Encoded protein: CASSSQPGGGRMNTEAFF.

CDR3 coding DNA: TGTGCCATCAGTGACGCGGCAGTTAGCAATCAGCCCCAGCATTTT. Protein: CAISDAAVSNQPQHF. J is TRBJ1-5 and V is TRBV10-3, with D uncertain. This CDR3 comprises 15 residues. Germline assignment: CDR1 ENHRY and CDR2 SYGVKD. The V and J ends lost 3 bases and 0 bases respectively, with 9 bases between them.

The chain employs TRBV18 and TRBJ1-1, with D tentatively TRBD1 (5 bases). The CDR3 has 13 amino acids. CDR1 and CDR2 (germline): KGHSH, LQKENI. Trimming took off 5 bases at V and 1 base at J, with 8 bases between the two ends. CDR3 amino acids: CASSSDRNTEAFF. CDR3 coding DNA: TGTGCCAGCTCATCAGACAGGAACACTGAAGCTTTCTTT.